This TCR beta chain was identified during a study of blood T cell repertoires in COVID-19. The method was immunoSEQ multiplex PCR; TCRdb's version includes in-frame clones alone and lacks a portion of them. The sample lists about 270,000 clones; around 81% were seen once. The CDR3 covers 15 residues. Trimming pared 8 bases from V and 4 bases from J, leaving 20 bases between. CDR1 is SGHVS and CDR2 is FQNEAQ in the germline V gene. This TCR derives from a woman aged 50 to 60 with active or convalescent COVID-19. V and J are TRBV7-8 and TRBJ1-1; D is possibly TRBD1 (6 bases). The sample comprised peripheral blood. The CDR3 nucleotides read TGTGCCAGCGCGAAAGGGGGGGAGAAGAGCACTGAAGCTTTCTTT. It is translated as CASAKGGEKSTEAFF.